This T cell receptor (beta chain) was found in a study of tumor-infiltrating lymphocytes in primary liver carcinoma. Looking at the study overall: Tissue type made little difference to sample yields of roughly 3.5 to 8 million productive TCRbeta reads.

Co-extracted RNA and DNA came from about 20-30 mg of unsorted bulk tissue. Treatment-naive at the time, the patients had chronic HBV infection. As regards this clonotype: Its antigen is not identified.

This CDR3 is 17 amino acids long. V lost 0 bases and J 1 base, leaving 14 bases between the germline ends. A primer matching the constant region was used to make TCR beta cDNA from 500 to 600 ng of total RNA. Slightly modified ARM-PCR served as the procedure for the TCR beta libraries. These libraries came from three rounds of nested multiplex PCR. With TRBV1-TRBV30 forward primers and a C-beta reverse primer, the first two PCR rounds were run for around 11 cycles each. MiXCR was run by TCRdb on the multiplex PCR reads, yielding one entry per CDR3 protein. The sample includes tens of thousands of distinct CDR3 sequences, roughly 69% of them seen just once. Study-wide results and caveats: Relative to blood, tumors carried a significantly larger fraction of the repertoire in their top 250 clones (p = 0.039). Pairs comparing tumor with adjacent tissue or blood overlapped less than pairs drawn from tumor regions.

The rearrangement links TRBV23-1 to TRBJ2-3; D might be TRBD2 (5 bases). TRBV23-1 counts as an open reading frame of uncertain function. The sequenced sample was tumor-adjacent normal liver tissue. The sequence came from a man aged 35-49 years with primary liver carcinoma and hepatitis B virus infection. CDR3 region: CASSQSTGYHCTDTQYF. CDR3 coding DNA: TGCGCCAGCAGTCAATCGACGGGATACCACTGCACAGATACGCAGTATTTT.